Presented here are 25 T cell receptor beta chains from one specimen sequenced in a study of TIL therapy for anti-PD-1-resistant metastatic lung cancer. This was the immunoSEQ v3 assay. TCRdb keeps only in-frame clones here, not all; method: immunoSEQ multiplex PCR. The profile covers about 59,000 clones, with 70% to 90% appearing a single time and less than 3.5% taken by the ten largest. Time point specified: pre-treatment sample, taken before nivolumab and TIL therapy. The source material was blood, sampled at baseline. These receptors were taken from a person aged 25-85 years with non-small cell lung cancer.

The rearrangement joins TRBV5-4 to TRBJ1-2; D not resolved. Germline lookup yields CDR1 SGHNT and CDR2 YYREEE (reference sequence). V was cut by 1 base and J by 2 bases, with 9 bases left in between. The CDR3 runs to 14 residues. CDR3 residues: CASSLMSGNYGYTF. In DNA form, the CDR3 reads TGTGCCAGCAGCTTGATGTCGGGGAACTATGGCTACACCTTC. Full variable domain (rest looked up from reference TRBV5-4 and TRBJ1-2): ETGVTQSPTHLIKTRGQQVTLRCSSQSGHNTVSWYQQALGQGPQFIFQYYREEENGRGNFPPRFSGLQFPNYSSELNVNALELDDSALYLCASSLMSGNYGYTFGSGTRLTVV.

The table lists this clone with a few counts. The gene calls are TRBV7-9 and TRBJ1-6; TRBD1 might be the D (6 bases). Per germline, CDR1 SEHNR and CDR2 FQNEAQ (reference sequence). V gave up 4 bases and J gave up 5 bases, with 12 bases separating them. This CDR3 has 15 amino acids. The CDR3 DNA reads as TGTGCCAGCAGCTCAGATACAGGGAATAATTCACCCCTCCACTTT. Protein sequence: CASSSDTGNNSPLHF. Filled out from reference TRBV7-9 and TRBJ1-6, the complete variable domain reads DTGVSQNPRHKITKRGQNVTFRCDPISEHNRLYWYRQTLGQGPEFLTYFQNEAQLEKSRLLSDRFSAERPKGSFSTLEIQRTEQGDSAMYLCASSSDTGNNSPLHFGNGTRLTVT.

The V and J genes are TRBV28 and TRBJ2-5; 7 nucleotides match TRBD1. With V trimmed by 6 bases and J by 3 bases, 13 bases remained unmatched. The CDR3 runs 16 residues. CDR1 is MDHEN, CDR2 SYDVKM, per germline. The CDR3 sequence: CASSLSLRTGEETQYF. The CDR3 bases are TGTGCCAGCAGCCTCTCTCTAAGGACAGGCGAAGAGACCCAGTACTTC.

The V and J genes are TRBV11-2 and TRBJ2-5; TRBD1 agrees at 8 bases. V was clipped by 7 bases and J by 0 bases; unmatched bases: 7. CDR1 SGHAT and CDR2 FQNNGV come from the germline V gene. The CDR3 covers 15 residues. CDR3 in amino acids: CASTGGSANQETQYF. The CDR3 region has the DNA TGTGCCAGCACAGGGGGCAGCGCAAACCAAGAGACCCAGTACTTC.

The chain uses TRBV6-2 or TRBV6-3 and TRBJ2-5; D is possibly TRBD1 or TRBD2 (5 bases each). Trimming removed 5 bases at V and 3 bases at J, with 19 bases between. The CDR3 sequence is 16 residues long. The germline V gene encodes CDR1 MNHEY and CDR2 SVGEGT. In DNA, the CDR3 is TGTGCCAGCAGTAAACGGGGCAGGACCCTTGAAGAGACCCAGTACTTC. Encoded protein: CASSKRGRTLEETQYF.

V and J are TRBV5-1 and TRBJ1-1; 8 bases are a match to TRBD1. This CDR3 is built from 15 residues. Germline V lookup: CDR1 SGHRS, CDR2 YFSETQ. V was pared by 5 bases and J by 4 bases, with 10 bases of the junction left unmatched. The CDR3 DNA is TGCGCCAGCAGATATATGACAGGGGTGAGCACTGAAGCTTTCTTT. This codes for CASRYMTGVSTEAFF. Based on the CDR3 plus reference TRBV5-1 and TRBJ1-1, the full variable domain is KAGVTQTPRYLIKTRGQQVTLSCSPISGHRSVSWYQQTPGQGLQFLFEYFSETQRNKGNFPGRFSGRQFSNSRSEMNVSTLELGDSALYLCASRYMTGVSTEAFFGQGTRLTVV.

V gene TRBV6-2 or TRBV6-3 combines with J gene TRBJ2-3; D remains ambiguous. CDR3 length: 14 amino acids. Per germline, CDR1 MNHEY and CDR2 SVGEGT. Trimming took 4 bases from V and 0 from J, leaving 8 bases between them. CDR3 protein: CASSLGRSTDTQYF. In DNA, the CDR3 is TGTGCCAGCAGTTTAGGACGGAGCACAGATACGCAGTATTTT.

This rearrangement joins TRBV5-4 to TRBJ2-7; TRBD1 matches 12 bases. The CDR3 covers 17 residues. V gave up 2 bases and J gave up 3 bases; unmatched junction bases: 9. Germline V lookup: CDR1 SGHNT, CDR2 YYREEE (reference sequence). This CDR3 is CASSFGTGGPKFYEQYF. The CDR3 DNA reads as TGTGCCAGCAGCTTCGGGACAGGGGGCCCAAAATTCTACGAGCAGTACTTC.

This clone came up a few times. The V call is TRBV19, the J call TRBJ2-1; the match to TRBD2 covers 10 bases. The trim removed 4 bases at V and 8 bases at J, leaving 5 bases unmatched. Germline V gene sequence: CDR1 LNHDA, CDR2 SQIVND (reference sequence). This CDR3 has 14 amino acids. This CDR3 is CASSSLAGVDEQFF. The CDR3 coding sequence is TGTGCCAGTAGTAGTCTAGCGGGGGTGGATGAGCAGTTCTTC.

The chain combines TRBV7-2 with TRBJ2-1, with D tentatively TRBD1 (6 bases). The CDR3 extends over 16 amino acids. Trimming removed 6 bases at V and 13 bases at J, with 28 bases between. Germline lookup yields CDR1 SGHTA and CDR2 FQGNSA. CDR3 nucleotides: TGTGCCAGCAGTCGAAACCCGACAGGACTCCAAAAGGAACAGTTCTTC. It is translated as CASSRNPTGLQKEQFF.

This sequence joins TRBV7-3 and TRBJ2-1, with TRBD2 identical over 12 bases. V was pared by 4 bases and J by 9 bases, with 1 base of the junction left unmatched. CDR1 SGHTA and CDR2 FQGTGA come from the germline V gene. This CDR3 is built from 13 residues. For the CDR3, the DNA is TGTGCCAGCAGCTCGACTAGCGGGGGTGAGCAGTTCTTC. Translating it yields CASSSTSGGEQFF.

A few counts support this clone. This chain links TRBV7-2 with TRBJ1-1; 7 bases agree with TRBD1. The CDR3 runs to 14 residues. Per germline, CDR1 SGHTA and CDR2 FQGNSA. Germline trimming cut 2 bases from V and 5 bases from J; bases unmatched to any gene: 5. CDR3 sequence reads: CASSLRQGWTEAFF. The CDR3, as DNA: TGTGCCAGCAGCTTAAGACAGGGCTGGACTGAAGCTTTCTTT. The full variable domain, in which reference TRBV7-2 and TRBJ1-1 provide the parts outside the CDR3, is GAGVSQSPSNKVTEKGKDVELRCDPISGHTALYWYRQSLGQGLEFLIYFQGNSAPDKSGLPSDRFSAERTGGSVSTLTIQRTQQEDSAVYLCASSLRQGWTEAFFGQGTRLTVV.

The chain links TRBV10-3 to TRBJ2-1; D call uncertain. The CDR3 is made up of 13 amino acids. Germline CDR1 and CDR2: ENHRY and SYGVKD. Trimming removed 10 bases at V and 6 bases at J, with 16 bases between. The CDR3 region is CATSQSVLNEQFF. The DNA of the CDR3 is TGTGCCACCAGCCAATCCGTACTCAATGAGCAGTTCTTC.

The rearrangement uses TRBV18 and TRBJ2-7; unclear D gene. The CDR3 has 11 amino acids. Germline values: CDR1 KGHSH, CDR2 LQKENI. The V end lost 1 base, the J end lost 5 bases, and 3 bases lay between the germline ends. The CDR3: CASSPRDEQYF. The CDR3 nucleotides are TGTGCCAGCTCACCACGGGACGAGCAGTACTTC.

This chain joins TRBV19 and TRBJ2-1, with TRBD1 matching 10 bases. Per the germline V gene, CDR1 is LNHDA and CDR2 is SQIVND (reference sequence). CDR3 length: 16 residues. The V gene end was trimmed by 5 bases and the J gene end by 6 bases; junction bases not matched to a gene: 10. Written as DNA, the CDR3 is TGTGCCAGTAGTTCACGGGACAGGGGAAGGCGCAATGAGCAGTTCTTC. It yields the protein CASSSRDRGRRNEQFF.

The chain couples TRBV6-1 to TRBJ2-1, with D possibly TRBD2 on 6 matching bases. The V end lost 2 bases, the J end lost 11 bases, and 19 bases lay between the germline ends. Germline values: CDR1 MNHNS, CDR2 SASEGT. The CDR3 extends over 15 amino acids. CDR3 region: CASSEIGSPGTQQFF. CDR3 DNA: TGTGCCAGCAGTGAAATCGGGAGTCCCGGGACCCAGCAGTTCTTC.

V gene TRBV6-6 combines with J gene TRBJ2-1, with unresolved D. V was shortened by 2 bases and J by 7 bases, with 6 bases between the two germline ends. This CDR3 is 12 amino acids long. Germline loops: CDR1 MNHNY, CDR2 SVGAGI (reference sequence). CDR3: CASSYVSNEQFF. The CDR3 nucleotides are TGTGCCAGCAGTTACGTGTCGAATGAGCAGTTCTTC.

The V and J genes are TRBV11-2 and TRBJ2-7; 7 nucleotides match TRBD2. The V segment lost 0 bases and the J segment 3 bases; nucleotides outside the gene matches: 8. This CDR3 comprises 16 residues. Looked up from germline, CDR1 is SGHAT and CDR2 is FQNNGV. The CDR3 loop reads CASSLEPGLAVYEQYF. The CDR3 bases are TGTGCCAGCAGCTTAGAACCGGGGCTAGCGGTCTACGAGCAGTACTTC.

The chain combines TRBV7-3 with TRBJ2-5, with TRBD1 as a possible D gene (6 bases). The CDR3 consists of 14 residues. Germline V gene lookup returns CDR1 SGHTA and CDR2 FQGTGA. V was trimmed by 4 bases and J by 6 bases, leaving 15 bases between them. The CDR3 DNA reads TGTGCCAGCAGCTCCACAGGGATTGGACAGACCCAGTACTTC. Amino acids: CASSSTGIGQTQYF.

This sequence joins TRBV5-1 and TRBJ2-5, with 9 bases fitting TRBD1. J was trimmed by 7 bases and V by 4 bases; bases with no gene match: 8. The CDR3 contains 14 residues. CDR1 and CDR2 (germline): SGHRS, YFSETQ. The CDR3 DNA reads TGCGCCAGCAGCGGAGACAGGGGGGCTGGGACCCAGTACTTC. Its translation is CASSGDRGAGTQYF.

This rearrangement joins TRBV7-3 to TRBJ2-5, with 9 bases fitting TRBD1. Trimming cost V 1 base and J 2 bases; bases outside gene matches: 5. The CDR3 runs to 16 residues. Germline V gene sequence: CDR1 SGHTA, CDR2 FQGTGA. The chain's CDR3 is CASSLRGTGSQETQYF. Written as DNA, the CDR3 is TGTGCCAGCAGCTTAAGAGGGACAGGGAGTCAAGAGACCCAGTACTTC.

The CDR3 sequence: CASSYGTGWNEQFF. CDR3 nucleotide sequence: TGTGCCAGCAGTTACGGGACAGGATGGAATGAGCAGTTCTTC. This sequence joins TRBV6-5 and TRBJ2-1; 8 positions agree with TRBD1. From germline, CDR1 is MNHEY and CDR2 SVGAGI. J gave up 7 bases and V 2 bases, and 4 bases lay outside the gene matches. The CDR3 has 14 residues.

V gene TRBV9 combines with J gene TRBJ2-7; D possibly corresponds to TRBD1 (6 bases). Trimming removed 6 bases from V and 3 bases from J, with 19 bases in between. CDR1 SGDLS and CDR2 YYNGEE come from the germline V gene. The CDR3 consists of 15 residues. Here the CDR3 DNA reads TGTGCCAGCAAATTGGGGGCCGTGGAGTACTACGAGCAGTACTTC. Amino acids: CASKLGAVEYYEQYF.

The chain has TRBV29-1 and TRBJ2-5, with unresolved D. The CDR3 loop spans 12 amino acids. The germline CDR1 and CDR2 sequences are SQVTM and ANQGSEA. Trimming shortened V by 3 bases and J by 0 bases, and 5 bases separated the two germline ends. The CDR3 is CSVERNQETQYF. The CDR3 DNA follows: TGCAGCGTTGAGCGGAACCAAGAGACCCAGTACTTC. Full variable domain (remainder filled in from reference TRBV29-1 and TRBJ2-5): SAVISQKPSRDICQRGTSLTIQCQVDSQVTMMFWYRQQPGQSLTLIATANQGSEATYESGFVIDKFPISRPNLTFSTLTVSNMSPEDSSIYLCSVERNQETQYFGPGTRLLVL.

The V gene is TRBV10-3, the J gene TRBJ1-1; TRBD1 agrees at 8 bases. V was clipped by 6 bases and J by 3 bases; unmatched bases: 3. The germline gives CDR1 ENHRY, CDR2 SYGVKD. The CDR3 is made up of 13 amino acids. CDR3 loop: CAISGQGHTEAFF. CDR3 bases: TGTGCCATCAGCGGACAGGGTCACACTGAAGCTTTCTTT.